The rows below give T cell receptor beta chains drawn from one sample of a study of T cells in Graves' hyperthyroidism and ophthalmopathy. TCRdb analysed the multiplex PCR reads with MiXCR anew, one entry per CDR3 protein. The table records a few hundred thousand distinct CDR3 sequences, about 21% of them present only once. Sequencing was performed on blood. All receptors derive from a woman aged 50 to 60 with Graves' hyperthyroidism. Each CDR3 is given with its conserved first and last residue. The D gene is left open where the match is weak. Some rows mark clone size as missing; the rest say once, few, many or name a class of expanded clone.

D	V	length	size	J	DNA	CDR3
TRBD2	TRBV7-9	20	few	TRBJ2-3	TGTGCCAGCAGCTTCCCCTATGCTAGCGGGAGGGCTTCTAGCACAGATACGCAGTATTTT	CASSFPYASGRASSTDTQYF
TRBD2	TRBV5-1	14	.	TRBJ2-3	TGCGCCAGCACGCTAGCGGGGGGGCCAGATACGCAGTATTTT	CASTLAGGPDTQYF
TRBD2	TRBV5-4	15	.	TRBJ2-1	TGTGCCAGCAGCTTGGGGGGGACTAGCGATAATGAGCAGTTCTTC	CASSLGGTSDNEQFF
TRBD2	TRBV11-2	17	many	TRBJ2-1	TGTGCCAGCAGCCTCGGGACTAGCGGGGGGGCCTACAATGAGCAGTTCTTC	CASSLGTSGGAYNEQFF
.	TRBV6-1	12	.	TRBJ2-5	TGTGCCAGCACGCGGACCAAAGAGACCCAGTACTTC	CASTRTKETQYF
TRBD2	TRBV28	16	many	TRBJ2-1	TGTGCCAGCAGTCCAGGGCGGGGAGGGCCAATCAATGAGCAGTTCTTC	CASSPGRGGPINEQFF
TRBD2	TRBV10-3	16	many	TRBJ2-1	TGTGCCATCAGTGAGTCTGGGACTAGCGCCTACAATGAGCAGTTCTTC	CAISESGTSAYNEQFF
.	TRBV24-1	14	many	TRBJ1-5	TGTGCCACCAGTGGATCAGGCGTTGCTCAGCCCCAGCATTTT	CATSGSGVAQPQHF
TRBD2	TRBV18	16	many	TRBJ2-3	TGTGCCAGCTCAATCCTAGCGGGAGTGGAAACAGATACGCAGTATTTT	CASSILAGVETDTQYF
.	TRBV28	20	.	TRBJ2-1	TGTGCCAGCAGTTTAACAGATTTCGGGACTTTCCCTAGCTCCTACAATGAGCAGTTCTTC	CASSLTDFGTFPSSYNEQFF